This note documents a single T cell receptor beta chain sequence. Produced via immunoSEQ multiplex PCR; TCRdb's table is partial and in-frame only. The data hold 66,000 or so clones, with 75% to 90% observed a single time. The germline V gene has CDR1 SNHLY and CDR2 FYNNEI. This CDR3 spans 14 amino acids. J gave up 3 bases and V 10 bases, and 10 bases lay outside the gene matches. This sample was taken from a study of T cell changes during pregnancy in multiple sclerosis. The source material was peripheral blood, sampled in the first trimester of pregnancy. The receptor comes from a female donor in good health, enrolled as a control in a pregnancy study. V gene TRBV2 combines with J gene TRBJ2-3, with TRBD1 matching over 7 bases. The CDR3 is CATTRGRGTDTQYF. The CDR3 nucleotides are TGTGCCACAACTAGGGGCAGGGGGACAGATACGCAGTATTTT. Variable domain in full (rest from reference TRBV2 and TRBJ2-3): EPEVTQTPSHQVTQMGQEVILRCVPISNHLYFYWYRQILGQKVEFLVSFYNNEISEKSEIFDDQFSVERPDGSNFTLKIRSTKLEDSAMYFCATTRGRGTDTQYFGPGTRLTVL.